One sample yielded the 19 T cell receptor beta chains listed below, sequenced in a study of neurological immune-mediated disorders. MiXCR, run by TCRdb on the 5' RACE reads, gives a single entry per CDR3 protein. Seen here are approximately 27,000 distinct CDR3 sequences, under 30% observed once, and the top ten hold less than 35%. The sample comprised CD4+ T cells from blood. These receptors originate from a man in his forties or fifties with HTLV-1-associated myelopathy (HAM/TSP).

Regarding this clonotype: In this CDR3 the conserved last residue, phenylalanine or tryptophan, is missing, so a read error is likely. The V and J genes are TRBV5-1 and TRBJ2-7; possibly TRBD1 for D (5 bases). V was pared by 5 bases and J by 3 bases, with 18 bases between. CDR3 length: 15 amino acids. Germline V gene data show CDR1 as SGHRS and CDR2 as YFSETQ. CDR3 protein: CASRTTGPDHYEQYL. The CDR3 DNA reads TGCGCCAGCAGAACTACAGGTCCCGATCACTACGAGCAGTACCTC.

This clonotype appeared many times. V usage is TRBV5-1 and J usage is TRBJ1-4, with 10 bases identical to TRBD1. Germline CDR1 and CDR2: SGHRS and YFSETQ. The length of the CDR3 is 14 residues. Unmatched junction bases numbered 5, after V lost 4 bases and J lost 8 bases. DNA of the CDR3: TGCGCCAGCAGCCCGGGACAGGGGACCGAAAAACTGTTTTTT. Protein sequence: CASSPGQGTEKLFF.

This clonotype was found many times. This sequence joins TRBV20-1 and TRBJ1-6, with 8 bases aligning to TRBD1. V trimming: 4 bases; J trimming: 10 bases; junction bases outside the gene matches: 6. This CDR3 is built from 13 residues. Germline V gives CDR1 DFQATT, CDR2 SNEGSKA (reference sequence). The CDR3 here is CSATRDRGSPLHF. CDR3 nucleotide sequence: TGCAGTGCTACTAGAGACAGGGGATCACCCCTCCACTTT.

This clonotype was seen many times. This chain connects TRBV27 to TRBJ2-1; TRBD2 might be the D (5 bases). With 3 bases removed from V and 4 bases from J, the gap between germline ends came to 7 bases. The CDR3 has 13 residues. CDR1 and CDR2 from the germline V gene are MNHEY and SMNVEV (reference sequence). The DNA of the CDR3 is TGTGCCAGCAGTTTCCGGACTTACAATGAGCAGTTCTTC. This encodes CASSFRTYNEQFF.

This chain links TRBV25-1 with TRBJ1-6; no firm D call. The CDR3 consists of 14 residues. In germline, CDR1 is MGHDK, CDR2 SYGVNS. The ends were cut back, 3 bases at V and 6 bases at J, with 9 bases in the middle. CDR3 nucleotide sequence: TGTGCCAGCAGTGAGATCTTGGCTAATTCACCCCTCCACTTT. It encodes CASSEILANSPLHF.

This clonotype occurred many times. V usage is TRBV7-9 and J usage is TRBJ2-1, with 7 positions matching TRBD2. The germline V gene encodes CDR1 SEHNR and CDR2 FQNEAQ (reference sequence). V shed 5 bases and J 4 bases; nucleotides not matched to a gene: 14. This CDR3 has 17 amino acids. The CDR3 region has the DNA TGTGCCAGCAGCCCTCAAGGGCTAGCGGCAAGATACAATGAGCAGTTCTTC. Encoded protein: CASSPQGLAARYNEQFF.

This clonotype was recorded many times. This sequence joins TRBV7-9 and TRBJ2-3, with a possible D match to TRBD2 (6 bases). Trimming took 5 bases from V and 2 from J, leaving 17 bases between them. Germline V gene sequence: CDR1 SEHNR, CDR2 FQNEAQ (reference sequence). The CDR3 extends over 16 amino acids. DNA of the CDR3: TGTGCCAGCAGCCCCCGAAGTAGCGGCTACACAGATACGCAGTATTTT. Translation gives CASSPRSSGYTDTQYF.

At least ten counts were recorded for this clonotype. This chain joins TRBV5-1 and TRBJ2-1; D remains ambiguous. The V gene lost 1 base and the J gene lost 6 bases, with 8 bases spanning the gap. The CDR3 has 13 residues. The germline CDR1 and CDR2 sequences are SGHRS and YFSETQ. CDR3 loop: CASSLQPSNEQFF. The CDR3 nucleotides read TGCGCCAGCAGCTTGCAACCCTCCAATGAGCAGTTCTTC.

This clonotype occurred many times. CDR3 loop: CASRPGQGRSGNTIYF. In DNA form, the CDR3 reads TGCGCCAGCAGACCAGGACAGGGCCGGTCTGGAAACACCATATATTTT. The chain joins TRBV10-2 to TRBJ1-3; 8 bases align to TRBD1. The junction had 8 bases not matched to a gene; V was cut back by 6 bases and J by 1 base. The CDR3 totals 16 residues. CDR1 and CDR2 (germline): WSHSY, SAAADI.

V gene TRBV18 combines with J gene TRBJ1-5, with TRBD1 matching over 11 bases. This CDR3 is 19 amino acids long. Germline V gives CDR1 KGHSH, CDR2 LQKENI. Trimming took 4 bases from V and 2 from J; bases not matched to a gene: 13. Written as DNA, the CDR3 is TGTGCCAGCTCACTTATCCCGGGACAGGGGGGAGTGGGCAATCAGCCCCAGCATTTT. Protein product: CASSLIPGQGGVGNQPQHF. Variable domain in full (rest from reference TRBV18 and TRBJ1-5): NAGVMQNPRHLVRRRGQEARLRCSPMKGHSHVYWYRQLPEEGLKFMVYLQKENIIDESGMPKERFSAEFPKEGPSILRIQQVVRGDSAAYFCASSLIPGQGGVGNQPQHFGDGTRLSIL.

Regarding this clonotype: A read error is likely, as this CDR3 ends without the conserved phenylalanine or tryptophan. V is TRBV20-1 and J is TRBJ2-3; D unresolved. V was pared by 1 base and J by 2 bases, with 7 bases between. CDR1 is DFQATT, CDR2 SNEGSKA, per germline (reference sequence). The CDR3 spans 13 residues. DNA of the CDR3: TGCAGTGCTAGAGTTGACGTCACAGATACGCAGTATGTT. Translation gives CSARVDVTDTQYV.

The rearrangement links TRBV5-1 to TRBJ1-1; 9 bases are a match to TRBD1. The CDR3 sequence is 13 residues long. Looked up from germline, CDR1 is SGHRS and CDR2 is YFSETQ. J gave up 3 bases and V 5 bases, and 2 bases lay outside the gene matches. CDR3 protein: CASRGQGDTEAFF. CDR3 sequence (DNA): TGCGCCAGCAGGGGACAGGGTGACACTGAAGCTTTCTTT. The full variable domain, in which reference TRBV5-1 and TRBJ1-1 provide the parts outside the CDR3, is KAGVTQTPRYLIKTRGQQVTLSCSPISGHRSVSWYQQTPGQGLQFLFEYFSETQRNKGNFPGRFSGRQFSNSRSEMNVSTLELGDSALYLCASRGQGDTEAFFGQGTRLTVV.

This clonotype was detected a few times. J is TRBJ1-1 and V is TRBV18; D unresolved. The V and J ends lost 1 base and 1 base respectively, with 10 bases between them. CDR3 length: 15 amino acids. The germline gives CDR1 KGHSH, CDR2 LQKENI. The CDR3 spells CASSPQGHKNTEAFF. The CDR3, as DNA: TGTGCCAGCTCACCACAGGGCCATAAGAACACTGAAGCTTTCTTT.

This clonotype came up many times. The chain joins TRBV7-2 to TRBJ1-2, with TRBD1 matching over 8 bases. CDR1 SGHTA and CDR2 FQGNSA come from the germline V gene. The CDR3 is made up of 14 amino acids. With 5 bases clipped from V and 7 bases from J, the junction kept 9 bases outside the gene matches. The CDR3 is CASSPGQGLAGYTF. The CDR3 DNA is TGTGCCAGCAGCCCTGGACAGGGACTAGCTGGCTACACCTTC.

In this sample, this clonotype turned up many times. The CDR3 DNA reads as TGCAGTGCTAGACCGGGGACAGGGGGCCAAGAGACCCAGTACTTC. It encodes CSARPGTGGQETQYF. The chain employs TRBV20-1 and TRBJ2-5; 11 nucleotides match TRBD1. V lost 2 bases and J lost 1; bases outside the gene matches: 3. The germline gives CDR1 DFQATT, CDR2 SNEGSKA (reference sequence). The CDR3 has 15 residues.

The table lists this clonotype with many counts. The chain employs TRBV5-1 and TRBJ2-1; 8 positions match TRBD1. Germline values: CDR1 SGHRS, CDR2 YFSETQ. J lost 5 bases, V lost 2 bases, and 6 bases had no gene match. The CDR3 contains 15 residues. The CDR3 coding sequence is TGCGCCAGCAGCTTACAGGGGGTGAATGACAATGAGCAGTTCTTC. The encoded protein is CASSLQGVNDNEQFF.

This clonotype came up many times. This sequence joins TRBV9 and TRBJ2-5; a weak D match, TRBD1 (6 bases). The germline V gene encodes CDR1 SGDLS and CDR2 YYNGEE. The CDR3 spans 14 residues. Trimming left V 0 bases short and J 4 bases short, with 10 bases between. For the CDR3, the DNA is TGTGCCAGCAGCGTAGTTGTAGGGGGAGAGACCCAGTACTTC. Translated, it gives CASSVVVGGETQYF. Supplemented by reference TRBV9 and TRBJ2-5, the full variable domain reads DSGVTQTPKHLITATGQRVTLRCSPRSGDLSVYWYQQSLDQGLQFLIQYYNGEERAKGNILERFSAQQFPDLHSELNLSSLELGDSALYFCASSVVVGGETQYFGPGTRLLVL.

In this sample, this clonotype is large. This rearrangement joins TRBV5-1 to TRBJ2-7; 9 bases agree with TRBD2. V lost 2 bases to trimming and J lost 6 bases; unmatched junction nucleotides: 6. There are 14 residues in the CDR3. Germline V lookup: CDR1 SGHRS, CDR2 YFSETQ. The CDR3 spells CASSFGVAGAEQYF. CDR3 DNA: TGCGCCAGCAGCTTCGGAGTAGCGGGGGCCGAGCAGTACTTC.

This clonotype turned up a few times. CDR3 coding DNA: TGCGCCAGTACGCCCCGGGACGGACTTTCGAACACCGGGGAGCTGTTTTTT. This codes for CASTPRDGLSNTGELFF. The V gene is TRBV5-1, the J gene TRBJ2-2; TRBD1 or TRBD2 may be the D gene (5 bases each). V dropped 8 bases and J dropped 0 bases, with 20 bases sitting between them. The V gene's germline CDR1 is SGHRS and CDR2 YFSETQ. The CDR3 extends over 17 amino acids.